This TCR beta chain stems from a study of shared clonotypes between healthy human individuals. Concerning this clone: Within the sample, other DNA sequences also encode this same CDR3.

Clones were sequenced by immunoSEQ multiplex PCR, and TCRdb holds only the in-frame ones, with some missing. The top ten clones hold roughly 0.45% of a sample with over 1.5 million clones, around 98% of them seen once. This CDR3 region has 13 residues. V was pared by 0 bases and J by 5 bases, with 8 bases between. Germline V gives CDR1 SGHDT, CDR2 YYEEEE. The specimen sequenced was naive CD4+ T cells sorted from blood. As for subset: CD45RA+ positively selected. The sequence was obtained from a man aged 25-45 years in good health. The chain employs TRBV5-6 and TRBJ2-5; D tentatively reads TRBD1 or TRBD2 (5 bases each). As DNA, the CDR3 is TGTGCCAGCAGCTTGGTAGGGGAGGAGACCCAGTACTTC. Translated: CASSLVGEETQYF.